One T cell receptor (beta chain) is described in this entry. Its antigen is currently not known. No base-level quality is on record; no much larger clone is a single base apart. This record comes from a study of blood T cell repertoires in COVID-19 (dated by TCRdb to about 2020). As for the study more broadly: Samples covering the acute and convalescent phases of COVID-19 were provided by collaborators in the United States, Italy and Spain. Where HLA class I and class II types were available, the types were taken from metadata supplied by the sample provider, not from assay-based typing. A de-identified subject ID, COVID-19 status, age in years and sex were almost always included in the sample metadata. The repertoires were released in a freely available public database meant as a resource for research on the immune response to SARS-CoV-2. Subjects who had been exposed to COVID-19, were actively infected with it, or had recovered from it provided the deeply sampled blood TCRbeta repertoires that made up the dataset. The material from the prospective study consisted of cDNA or gDNA derived from T cells, B-cell-depleted T cells, or PBMCs. Samples were obtained from the ongoing ImmuneRACE study (first 160 participants) and from 1,200 or so subjects provided by 6 global collaborators. The research as a whole found: How much clinical and demographic metadata was included differed by source and by participant, and the metadata was provided uncurated.

At one collaborating source in Seattle, patients were enrolled during active infection and were followed longitudinally through the course of disease. Whole blood was collected in K2EDTA tubes by collaborating institutions according to the institutions' own protocols. For TCRbeta analysis, collaborators shipped samples in one of three forms: frozen whole blood, isolated PBMCs, or DNA extracted from either of those sample types. The immunoSEQ Assay, a bias-controlled multiplex PCR, was used to amplify TCRbeta CDR3 regions from genomic DNA. Per the authors' processing: Within the assay, amplification of reference gene primers was used to estimate how many nucleated cells each sample contained. Sequence reads were collapsed and filtered to measure the absolute abundance of every unique TCRbeta CDR3 rearrangement. For each sample, productive Simpson clonality was calculated as the square root of Simpson's diversity index across productive rearrangements. Held by TCRdb, this immuneACCESS table contains in-frame sequences only and omits some clones. Under half of the omission traces to an unresolved V gene where checked; the cause of the rest is unknown. V and J calls and clone size are copied from that table; D and trimming were computed from the DNA. The sample table contains more than 200,000 clones; only one count was recorded for 84% of them. The biggest ten clones account for about 10% of the sample.

CDR1 and CDR2, looked up from the germline V gene (reference sequence), are SGHNT and YYREEE. V lost 7 bases and J lost 0 bases; the stretch between them is 13 bases long. From the cysteine through the phenylalanine, the CDR3 covers 14 amino acids. Only CDR3 DNA remains: 42 bases, in frame from the first base. The V and J genes are TRBV5-4 and TRBJ1-2; the best D guess is TRBD1, with 6 bases matching. This clonotype was obtained from a woman of 80 years or more with COVID-19, enrolled during active disease. The sample comprised peripheral blood. The CDR3 amino acid sequence is: CASLRGGANYGYTF. The nucleotide sequence is given as TGTGCCAGCCTTAGGGGGGGAGCTAACTATGGCTACACCTTC.